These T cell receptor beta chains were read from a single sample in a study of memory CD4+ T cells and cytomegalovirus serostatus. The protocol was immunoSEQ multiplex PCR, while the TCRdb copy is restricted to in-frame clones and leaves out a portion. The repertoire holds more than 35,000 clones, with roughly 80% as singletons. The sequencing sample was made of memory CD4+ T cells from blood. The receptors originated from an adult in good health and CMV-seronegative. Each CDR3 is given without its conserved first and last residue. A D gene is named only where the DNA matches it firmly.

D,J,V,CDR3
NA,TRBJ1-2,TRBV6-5,ASRAGSQDYT
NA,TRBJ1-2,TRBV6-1,ASSEAVVNYGYT
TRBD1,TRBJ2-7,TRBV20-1,SAGTVYEQY
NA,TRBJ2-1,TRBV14,ASSRGWNEQF
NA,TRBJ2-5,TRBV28,ASTARNRARQETQY
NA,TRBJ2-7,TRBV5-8,ASSQYWYEQY
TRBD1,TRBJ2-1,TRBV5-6,ASSLWETGNEQF
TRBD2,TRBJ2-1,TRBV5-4,ASSRTSGGPYNEQF
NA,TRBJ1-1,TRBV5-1,ASSLVTGSSTEAF
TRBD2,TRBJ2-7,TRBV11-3,ASSFGGGSYEQY
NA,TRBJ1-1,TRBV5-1,ASSLAAQALAEAF
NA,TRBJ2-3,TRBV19,ASSMGAGETDTQY
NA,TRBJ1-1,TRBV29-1,SASRGNTEAF
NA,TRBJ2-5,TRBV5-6,ASSLSLPVQETQY
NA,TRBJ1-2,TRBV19,ASSTSRSNYGYT
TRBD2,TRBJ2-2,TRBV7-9,ASSSSSGGHTGELF
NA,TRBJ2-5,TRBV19,ASSYRWGETQY
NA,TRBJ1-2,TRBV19,ASSILEGTSYT
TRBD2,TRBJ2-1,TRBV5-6,ASSLVGLAGGHEQF
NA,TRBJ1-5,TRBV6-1,ASSEVNQFWQPQH
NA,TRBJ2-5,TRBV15,ATSRDPGQETQY
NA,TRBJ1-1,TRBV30,AWSVGANTEAF
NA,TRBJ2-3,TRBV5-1,ASSWQSGADTQY
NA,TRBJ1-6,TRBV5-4,ASSLAEGGKDNSPLH
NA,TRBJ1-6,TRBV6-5,ASSYSAGANSPLH
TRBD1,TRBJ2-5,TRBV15,ATSSGSATGDETQY
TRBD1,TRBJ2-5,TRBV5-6,ASSLVSGQGAGRTQY
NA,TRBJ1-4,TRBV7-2,ASSLGTRGEKLF
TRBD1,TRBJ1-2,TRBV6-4,ASSRTGSGGYT
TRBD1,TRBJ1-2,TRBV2,ASRAGTGFRYGYT
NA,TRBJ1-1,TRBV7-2,ASSLGDYYAEAF
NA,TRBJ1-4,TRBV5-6,ASSSAGGPGEKLF
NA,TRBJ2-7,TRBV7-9,ASSSGNYEQY
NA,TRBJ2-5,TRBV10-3,AISDGYTQETQY
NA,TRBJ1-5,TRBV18,ASQGHQPQH
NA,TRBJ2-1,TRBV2,ASSETSEQF
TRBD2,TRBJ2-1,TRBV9,ASSVGLAGSNEQF
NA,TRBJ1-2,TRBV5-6,ASSASNYGYT
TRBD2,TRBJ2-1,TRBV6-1,ASKPSGVNEQF
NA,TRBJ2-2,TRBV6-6,ASRRGQLTGELF
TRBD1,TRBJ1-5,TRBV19,ASSLGQAEDQPQH
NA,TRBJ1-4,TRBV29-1,SVGGSNNEKLF
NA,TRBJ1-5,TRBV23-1,ASRIAGGESNQPQH
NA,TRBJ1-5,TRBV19,ASSISSPRGNQPQH
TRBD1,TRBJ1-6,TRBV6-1,ASSPDRVRSPLH
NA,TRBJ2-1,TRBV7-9,ASSQSTAYNEQF
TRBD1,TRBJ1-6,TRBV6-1,ASNRDRGGNSPLH
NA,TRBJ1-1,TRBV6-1,ASGRGGRTEAF
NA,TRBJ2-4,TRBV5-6,ASSGDTGNIQY
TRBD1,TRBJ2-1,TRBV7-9,ASSFRDREGRCNEQF
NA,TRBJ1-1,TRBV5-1,ASTEAVNTEAF
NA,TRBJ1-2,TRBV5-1,ASSLYDTDYGYT
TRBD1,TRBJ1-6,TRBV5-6,ASSWGGQSPDSPLH
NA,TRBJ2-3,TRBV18,ASSPESTDTQY